This T cell receptor (beta chain) was captured by sequencing in a study of beta chain features in type 1 diabetes. Study-level results: Among all four CD4+ subsets, Type 1 diabetes patients had TCRB CDR3s that were moderately but significantly shorter. In patients and controls equally, PCR might favor templates that are shorter. A pattern of fewer insertions and more deletions at VDJ junctions was seen in type 1 diabetes patients. Cells that show high TCR expression could be over-represented by cDNA sequencing.

Sorting gave populations that all exceeded 95% purity. Of the isolated RNA, all was reverse transcribed, and so the sequenced material was expressed TCRB transcripts. Assay used: immunoSEQ multiplex PCR; TCRdb lists only in-frame clones, some missing. The sample comprises roughly 280,000 clones, around 22% of which are singletons, and approximately 0.011% rests with the top ten. In germline, CDR1 is SGDLS, CDR2 YYNGEE. V was clipped by 5 bases and J by 4 bases, with 15 bases between them. The CDR3 length is 14 residues. About this clone: Its antigen is unknown.

The receptor was derived from a woman aged 25 to 39 with type 1 diabetes. J is TRBJ1-2 and V is TRBV9; D is unresolved. Material for sequencing was naive CD4+ T cells from blood. The CDR3: CASSKEIYGYGYTF. The CDR3 nucleotides are TGTGCCAGCAGTAAGGAGATCTACGGCTATGGCTACACCTTC.